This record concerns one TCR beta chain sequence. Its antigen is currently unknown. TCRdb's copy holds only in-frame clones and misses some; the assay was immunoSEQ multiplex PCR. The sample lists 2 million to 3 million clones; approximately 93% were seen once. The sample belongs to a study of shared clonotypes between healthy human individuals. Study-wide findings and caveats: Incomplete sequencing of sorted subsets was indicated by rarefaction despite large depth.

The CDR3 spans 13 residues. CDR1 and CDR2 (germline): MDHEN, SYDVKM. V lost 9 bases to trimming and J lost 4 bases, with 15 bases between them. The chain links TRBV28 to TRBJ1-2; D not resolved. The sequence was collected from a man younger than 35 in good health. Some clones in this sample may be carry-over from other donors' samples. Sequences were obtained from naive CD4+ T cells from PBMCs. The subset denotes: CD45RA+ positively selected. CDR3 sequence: CASGGRIPYGYTF. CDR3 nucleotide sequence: TGTGCCAGTGGTGGGAGAATACCCTATGGCTACACCTTC.